A single sample is the source of the 5 T cell receptor beta chains below, sequenced in a study of T-cell reconstitution after alpha-beta-depleted transplantation in children. Preparation of the TCRbeta library involved a method that used unique molecular identifiers. TCRdb independently ran MiXCR on the PCR reads; one entry per CDR3 protein. Of roughly 240,000 distinct CDR3 sequences in the sample, roughly 8.2% are singletons; the top ten hold roughly 6%. The sequencing here drew on PBMCs, mostly from graft donor cells, taken 180 days after TCRalphabeta/CD19-depleted stem cell transplant. All receptors derive from a male patient under 18 who had a stem cell transplant for acute lymphoblastic leukemia, so the T cells may come from the graft donor.

The CDR3 DNA sequence: TGCAGTGCCCCCCGGGACGTTGGGTGGGATCGGACCCAGTACTTC. Translated: CSAPRDVGWDRTQYF. The rearrangement uses TRBV20-1 and TRBJ2-5; the D call may be TRBD1 or TRBD2 (5 bases each). The V end lost 6 bases, the J end lost 7 bases, and 24 bases lay between the germline ends. This CDR3 region has 15 residues. The V gene's germline CDR1 is DFQATT and CDR2 SNEGSKA (reference sequence).

This clonotype was counted at least ten times. J is TRBJ2-1 and V is TRBV25-1; D may correspond to TRBD1 or TRBD2 (6 bases each). The V end was cut by 1 base, the J end by 6 bases, with 13 bases between. The length of the CDR3 is 15 residues. CDR1 and CDR2 (germline): MGHDK, SYGVNS. This CDR3 is CASSESSGAGNEQFF. The CDR3 DNA follows: TGTGCCAGCAGTGAATCTTCGGGGGCGGGCAATGAGCAGTTCTTC.

This clonotype was observed at least ten times. The chain joins TRBV7-9 to TRBJ2-2, with 9 bases fitting TRBD2. V shed 3 bases, J shed 6 bases, and the junction held 20 bases outside the gene matches. The CDR3 is 20 residues long. From germline, CDR1 is SEHNR and CDR2 FQNEAQ (reference sequence). The CDR3 DNA follows: TGTGCCAGCAGCTTTCCCGTCCTTGTGGGCGGGGGGGCGCAAGCCGGGGAGCTGTTTTTT. Its translation: CASSFPVLVGGGAQAGELFF.

This clonotype was observed at least ten times. The CDR3 here is CASSLRRTGNSPLHF. The DNA of the CDR3 is TGTGCCAGCAGCTTGCGCCGGACAGGGAATTCACCCCTCCACTTT. The rearrangement links TRBV5-6 to TRBJ1-6, with 8 nucleotides matching TRBD1. This CDR3 is 15 amino acids long. The germline V gene encodes CDR1 SGHDT and CDR2 YYEEEE. V lost 1 base to trimming and J lost 7 bases; unmatched junction nucleotides: 4.

This clonotype came up many times. The V and J genes are TRBV7-9 and TRBJ2-1; possibly TRBD1 or TRBD2 for D (5 bases each). There are 15 residues in the CDR3. Germline V lookup: CDR1 SEHNR, CDR2 FQNEAQ (reference sequence). Between the trimmed V and J ends, which lost 5 bases and 6 bases, there was a span of 17 bases. CDR3: CASSQTAVVRNEQFF. The CDR3 coding sequence is TGTGCCAGCAGCCAGACAGCGGTAGTTCGCAATGAGCAGTTCTTC.